The sequence of this TCR beta chain was determined in a study of shared clonotypes between healthy human individuals. This CDR3 contains 16 residues. Germline trimming cut 4 bases from V and 2 bases from J; bases unmatched to any gene: 5. From germline, CDR1 is LGHNA and CDR2 YSLEER. CD45RO-negative, CCR7-positively selected cells formed the naive CD8 fraction, excluding terminally differentiated effector memory CD45RA+ cells. The method was immunoSEQ multiplex PCR; TCRdb's version includes in-frame clones alone and lacks a portion of them. The sample has 2 million or so clones; roughly 95% are singletons.

This TCR was sampled from a young man in good health. The sample was naive CD8+ T cells sorted from blood. The chain is built from TRBV4-3 and TRBJ2-2; 9 bases are shared with TRBD2. The CDR3: CASSLGLAGNTGELFF. The CDR3 DNA reads as TGCGCCAGCAGCCTGGGACTAGCAGGAAACACCGGGGAGCTGTTTTTT.